This is a list of T cell receptor beta chains from one sample in a study of blood T cell repertoires in COVID-19. Repertoires were generated with immunoSEQ multiplex PCR, while TCRdb's copy carries only in-frame clones and drops some. Here the sample spans some 460,000 clones, around 89% being singletons. The sequenced sample consisted of peripheral blood. Receptors originate from a woman aged 25-40 years with acute or convalescent COVID-19. The CDR3 runs from the conserved cysteine through the conserved F or W. Each record gives: D gene, V gene, J gene, clone size, CDR3 protein, CDR3 DNA. The D gene is left open where the match is weak. The size field is filled for only some rows; it gives once, few, many or a size class.

D gene: NA; V gene: TRBV9; J gene: TRBJ1-2; clone size: once; CDR3 protein: CASSPDLGNYGYTF; CDR3 DNA: TGTGCCAGCAGCCCTGACCTCGGGAACTATGGCTACACCTTC
D gene: NA; V gene: TRBV6-4; J gene: TRBJ1-1; clone size: NA; CDR3 protein: CASILEGLTFF; CDR3 DNA: TGTGCCAGCATTCTAGAGGGATTAACTTTCTTT
D gene: TRBD2; V gene: TRBV12-5; J gene: TRBJ2-3; clone size: NA; CDR3 protein: CASGSGGPDTQYF; CDR3 DNA: TGTGCTAGTGGTTCGGGGGGACCAGATACGCAGTATTTT
D gene: NA; V gene: TRBV28; J gene: TRBJ1-6; clone size: NA; CDR3 protein: CASSLLRVYSPLHF; CDR3 DNA: TGTGCCAGCAGTTTACTGAGGGTTTATTCACCCCTCCACTTT
D gene: TRBD2; V gene: TRBV28; J gene: TRBJ2-5; clone size: NA; CDR3 protein: CASSFGGLAPTEPQETQYF; CDR3 DNA: TGTGCCAGCAGTTTCGGGGGACTAGCGCCTACTGAACCTCAAGAGACCCAGTACTTC
D gene: TRBD1; V gene: TRBV7-9; J gene: TRBJ2-5; clone size: NA; CDR3 protein: CASSSGTEETQYF; CDR3 DNA: TGTGCCAGCAGCTCCGGGACAGAAGAGACCCAGTACTTC
D gene: NA; V gene: TRBV6-5; J gene: TRBJ2-7; clone size: NA; CDR3 protein: CASKPRQPSYEQYF; CDR3 DNA: TGTGCCAGCAAGCCGCGGCAGCCTTCCTACGAGCAGTACTTC
D gene: TRBD2; V gene: TRBV7-8; J gene: TRBJ2-1; clone size: NA; CDR3 protein: CASSLVSYSGGSRNEQFF; CDR3 DNA: TGTGCCAGCAGCTTAGTGTCTTATAGCGGGGGGTCACGTAATGAGCAGTTCTTC
D gene: TRBD1; V gene: TRBV5-4; J gene: TRBJ1-4; clone size: once; CDR3 protein: CASSKKSGQGAFGEKLFF; CDR3 DNA: TGTGCCAGCAGCAAAAAATCCGGACAGGGGGCGTTTGGTGAAAAACTGTTTTTT
D gene: TRBD1; V gene: TRBV19; J gene: TRBJ1-5; clone size: few; CDR3 protein: CASMDRPLSNQPQHF; CDR3 DNA: TGTGCCAGTATGGACAGGCCCCTTAGCAATCAGCCCCAGCATTTT
D gene: NA; V gene: TRBV18; J gene: TRBJ2-5; clone size: NA; CDR3 protein: CASSQRRDSQETQYF; CDR3 DNA: TGTGCCAGCTCACAGAGGAGGGACAGTCAAGAGACCCAGTACTTC
D gene: NA; V gene: TRBV29-1; J gene: TRBJ1-1; clone size: NA; CDR3 protein: CSTEAGGTEAFF; CDR3 DNA: TGCAGCACCGAAGCGGGAGGCACTGAAGCTTTCTTT
D gene: NA; V gene: TRBV2; J gene: TRBJ1-4; clone size: NA; CDR3 protein: CASSVSGDEEKLFF; CDR3 DNA: TGTGCCAGCAGTGTCTCAGGGGATGAGGAAAAACTGTTTTTT
D gene: TRBD2; V gene: TRBV9; J gene: TRBJ2-3; clone size: NA; CDR3 protein: CASSVNKLASGGAESTDTQYF; CDR3 DNA: TGTGCCAGCAGCGTAAATAAATTGGCAAGCGGGGGGGCCGAAAGCACAGATACGCAGTATTTT
D gene: NA; V gene: TRBV3-1/TRBV3-2; J gene: TRBJ1-6; clone size: NA; CDR3 protein: CASSHRDISNSPLHF; CDR3 DNA: TGTGCCAGCAGCCACCGGGACATTTCGAATTCACCCCTCCACTTT
D gene: NA; V gene: TRBV3-1/TRBV3-2; J gene: TRBJ2-7; clone size: NA; CDR3 protein: CASSHSSHEQYF; CDR3 DNA: TGTGCCAGCAGCCACAGTTCCCACGAGCAGTACTTC
D gene: TRBD2; V gene: TRBV3-1/TRBV3-2; J gene: TRBJ2-2; clone size: NA; CDR3 protein: CASSQGTLGGTGELFF; CDR3 DNA: TGTGCCAGCAGCCAAGGCACTCTGGGAGGGACCGGGGAGCTGTTTTTT
D gene: NA; V gene: TRBV7-9; J gene: TRBJ2-5; clone size: NA; CDR3 protein: CASSLGGETGKTQYF; CDR3 DNA: TGTGCCAGCAGCTTAGGGGGGGAGACAGGGAAGACCCAGTACTTC
D gene: NA; V gene: TRBV12-2; J gene: TRBJ1-5; clone size: NA; CDR3 protein: CASRSPTGTGRPQPQHF; CDR3 DNA: TGTGCAAGTCGTTCCCCTACCGGGACAGGGAGGCCCCAGCCCCAGCATTTT
D gene: TRBD2; V gene: TRBV5-1; J gene: TRBJ2-5; clone size: NA; CDR3 protein: CASSLMSSGGQETQYF; CDR3 DNA: TGCGCCAGCAGCTTGATGTCTAGCGGGGGACAAGAGACCCAGTACTTC
D gene: NA; V gene: TRBV11-1; J gene: TRBJ1-4; clone size: NA; CDR3 protein: CASSSSGLLNEKLFF; CDR3 DNA: TGTGCCAGCAGCTCCTCAGGTCTCCTCAATGAAAAACTGTTTTTT
D gene: TRBD1; V gene: TRBV7-9; J gene: TRBJ1-6; clone size: NA; CDR3 protein: CASSGMGQLINSPLHF; CDR3 DNA: TGTGCCAGCAGCGGCATGGGACAGCTTATCAATTCACCCCTCCACTTT
D gene: NA; V gene: TRBV25-1; J gene: TRBJ1-4; clone size: NA; CDR3 protein: CASSEAGRGEGEKLFF; CDR3 DNA: TGTGCCAGCAGTGAAGCCGGGAGGGGTGAAGGTGAAAAACTGTTTTTT
D gene: TRBD1; V gene: TRBV27; J gene: TRBJ1-4; clone size: NA; CDR3 protein: CASSPLQGALEKLFF; CDR3 DNA: TGTGCCAGCAGTCCTTTACAGGGGGCTCTTGAAAAACTGTTTTTT
D gene: NA; V gene: TRBV28; J gene: TRBJ2-7; clone size: NA; CDR3 protein: CASSIRDIAYEQYF; CDR3 DNA: TGTGCCAGCAGTATCCGGGACATTGCCTACGAGCAGTACTTC
D gene: NA; V gene: TRBV19; J gene: TRBJ2-7; clone size: once; CDR3 protein: CASSSGEGSYEQYF; CDR3 DNA: TGTGCCAGTAGTTCCGGAGAGGGTTCCTACGAGCAGTACTTC
D gene: TRBD2; V gene: TRBV24-1; J gene: TRBJ2-1; clone size: NA; CDR3 protein: CATSYSGGSNEQFF; CDR3 DNA: TGTGCCACCAGTTATAGCGGGGGATCTAATGAGCAGTTCTTC
D gene: TRBD2; V gene: TRBV6-6; J gene: TRBJ2-7; clone size: NA; CDR3 protein: CASSFLAETYEQYF; CDR3 DNA: TGTGCCAGCAGTTTCCTAGCGGAAACCTACGAGCAGTACTTC
D gene: NA; V gene: TRBV7-2; J gene: TRBJ2-5; clone size: once; CDR3 protein: CASSLVPGVKETQYF; CDR3 DNA: TGTGCCAGCAGCTTAGTACCGGGGGTAAAAGAGACCCAGTACTTC
D gene: TRBD1; V gene: TRBV11-2; J gene: TRBJ2-1; clone size: NA; CDR3 protein: CASSLRTGVNNEQFF; CDR3 DNA: TGTGCCAGCAGCTTAAGGACAGGGGTGAACAATGAGCAGTTCTTC
D gene: TRBD1; V gene: TRBV9; J gene: TRBJ2-1; clone size: NA; CDR3 protein: CASSVGDSPYNEQFF; CDR3 DNA: TGTGCCAGCAGCGTAGGGGACAGCCCCTACAATGAGCAGTTCTTC
D gene: TRBD2; V gene: TRBV4-2; J gene: TRBJ2-3; clone size: NA; CDR3 protein: CASSHGTSGGATDTQYF; CDR3 DNA: TGTGCCAGCAGCCACGGGACTAGCGGGGGGGCCACAGATACGCAGTATTTT
D gene: NA; V gene: TRBV11-2; J gene: TRBJ2-3; clone size: NA; CDR3 protein: CASSREVEDTQYF; CDR3 DNA: TGTGCCAGCAGTCGAGAGGTGGAAGATACGCAGTATTTT
D gene: TRBD2; V gene: TRBV5-4; J gene: TRBJ2-1; clone size: NA; CDR3 protein: CASSLFQRGDNEQFF; CDR3 DNA: TGTGCCAGCAGCTTGTTCCAGCGGGGAGACAATGAGCAGTTCTTC
D gene: TRBD2; V gene: TRBV5-1; J gene: TRBJ2-5; clone size: NA; CDR3 protein: CASSRTSGAGETQYF; CDR3 DNA: TGCGCCAGCAGCCGGACTAGCGGGGCCGGGGAGACCCAGTACTTC
D gene: TRBD1; V gene: TRBV25-1; J gene: TRBJ1-2; clone size: NA; CDR3 protein: CASSDSRTGINYGYTF; CDR3 DNA: TGTGCCAGCAGTGATTCCAGGACAGGGATTAACTATGGCTACACCTTC
D gene: NA; V gene: TRBV4-1; J gene: TRBJ1-1; clone size: NA; CDR3 protein: CASFSNTEAFF; CDR3 DNA: TGCGCCAGCTTCTCGAACACTGAAGCTTTCTTT
D gene: NA; V gene: TRBV3-1/TRBV3-2; J gene: TRBJ1-2; clone size: NA; CDR3 protein: CASSQDLEGPSCGYTF; CDR3 DNA: TGTGCCAGCAGCCAAGATTTGGAGGGACCCTCTTGTGGCTACACCTTC
D gene: NA; V gene: TRBV5-1; J gene: TRBJ1-1; clone size: NA; CDR3 protein: CASSGGSYTEAFF; CDR3 DNA: TGCGCCAGCAGCGGAGGGAGTTACACTGAAGCTTTCTTT
D gene: NA; V gene: TRBV5-4; J gene: TRBJ1-1; clone size: NA; CDR3 protein: CASSSGGSVTEAFF; CDR3 DNA: TGTGCCAGCAGCTCCGGAGGGTCAGTTACTGAAGCTTTCTTT